What follows is one T cell receptor (beta chain) and its context. This entry is derived from a study of identical twins. TCRdb re-called the 5' RACE reads through MiXCR, storing one row per CDR3 protein. This sample has about 730,000 distinct CDR3 sequences, with 21% found just once. The CDR3 contains 15 residues. Germline-derived CDR1 and CDR2 are WSHSY and SAAADI. The V end lost 0 bases, the J end lost 4 bases, and 11 bases lay between the germline ends. This same sample was also taken into another study, of T cells expressing NK-cell markers.

The sequenced sample was PBMCs. The chain uses TRBV10-2 and TRBJ2-3, with D unclear. The source is a woman younger than 30 in good health. CDR3 in amino acids: CASSESSRVPDTQYF. As DNA, the CDR3 is TGCGCCAGCAGTGAGTCGAGTCGGGTCCCAGATACGCAGTATTTT.